Listed below are T cell receptor beta chains from one sample, sequenced in a study of molecular identifiers for immune sequencing clone quantification. TCRdb independently ran MiXCR on the PCR reads; one entry per CDR3 protein. The profile shows hundreds of thousands of distinct CDR3 sequences, about a fifth of them singletons. Sequenced input: naive CD8+ T cells from blood, with Jurkat cell RNA spiked in. Receptors were obtained from a human donor in good health. Some libraries in this study had Jurkat cell RNA spiked in. CDR3s include the opening cysteine and the closing phenylalanine or tryptophan. A D gene is named only where the DNA matches it firmly. Size is stated for part of the rows, as once, few or many counts, or as a class when the clone is expanded.

v_call: TRBV19; d_call: .; clone_size: few; j_call: TRBJ2-3; cdr3_aa: CASSTSNTDTQYF; cdr3_nt: TGTGCCAGTAGTACTTCAAACACAGATACGCAGTATTTT
v_call: TRBV20-1; d_call: .; clone_size: .; j_call: TRBJ1-1; cdr3_aa: CSARDQWPAERALVPEAFF; cdr3_nt: TGCAGTGCTAGAGATCAATGGCCGGCCGAGAGAGCACTCGTGCCTGAAGCTTTCTTT
v_call: TRBV4-3; d_call: .; clone_size: few; j_call: TRBJ2-7; cdr3_aa: CASSDGFLGVEQYF; cdr3_nt: TGCGCCAGCAGCGATGGGTTCCTAGGGGTCGAGCAGTACTTC
v_call: TRBV7-8; d_call: .; clone_size: .; j_call: TRBJ2-7; cdr3_aa: CASSEDTGYEQYF; cdr3_nt: TGTGCCAGCAGCGAAGACACAGGCTACGAGCAGTACTTC
v_call: TRBV28; d_call: .; clone_size: .; j_call: TRBJ2-7; cdr3_aa: CASSLFPETSSYEQYF; cdr3_nt: TGTGCCAGCAGTTTATTTCCGGAAACGAGCTCCTACGAGCAGTACTTC
v_call: TRBV11-3; d_call: TRBD1; clone_size: many; j_call: TRBJ2-1; cdr3_aa: CASSPRAGTGLGSEQFF; cdr3_nt: TGTGCCAGCAGCCCAAGAGCCGGGACAGGGCTCGGTAGTGAGCAGTTCTTC
v_call: TRBV7-2; d_call: TRBD2; clone_size: many; j_call: TRBJ2-7; cdr3_aa: CASSFPSSGGNTYEQYF; cdr3_nt: TGTGCCAGCAGCTTTCCCTCCAGCGGGGGTAACACCTACGAGCAGTACTTC
v_call: TRBV4-3; d_call: TRBD2; clone_size: .; j_call: TRBJ2-3; cdr3_aa: CASSQDRSLAVPLGTRYF; cdr3_nt: TGCGCCAGCAGCCAAGATCGGAGTCTAGCGGTTCCCTTGGGGACGCGGTATTTT
v_call: TRBV9; d_call: .; clone_size: many; j_call: TRBJ2-3; cdr3_aa: CASSDGKGSTDTQYF; cdr3_nt: TGTGCCAGCAGCGATGGGAAGGGTTCAACAGATACGCAGTATTTT
v_call: TRBV30; d_call: .; clone_size: many; j_call: TRBJ2-1; cdr3_aa: CAWSGDILRRPFF; cdr3_nt: TGTGCCTGGAGTGGGGACATTCTCCGCCGACCGTTCTTC
v_call: TRBV4-3; d_call: .; clone_size: .; j_call: TRBJ1-6; cdr3_aa: CASSQAATSSYNSPLHF; cdr3_nt: TGCGCCAGCAGCCAAGCGGCCACCAGCTCCTATAATTCACCCCTCCACTTT
v_call: TRBV6-2/TRBV6-3; d_call: TRBD1; clone_size: many; j_call: TRBJ1-1; cdr3_aa: CASSNSGTGNTEAFF; cdr3_nt: TGTGCCAGCAGTAACAGCGGGACAGGGAACACTGAAGCTTTCTTT
v_call: TRBV13; d_call: .; clone_size: many; j_call: TRBJ2-5; cdr3_aa: CASSSTGWKGQETQYF; cdr3_nt: TGTGCCAGCAGTTCCACAGGGTGGAAAGGCCAAGAGACCCAGTACTTC
v_call: TRBV11-2; d_call: .; clone_size: many; j_call: TRBJ2-7; cdr3_aa: CASSPGSLSYEQYF; cdr3_nt: TGTGCCAGCAGCCCCGGTTCCCTCTCCTACGAGCAGTACTTC
v_call: TRBV4-1; d_call: .; clone_size: many; j_call: TRBJ1-5; cdr3_aa: CASSQESNQPQHF; cdr3_nt: TGTGCCAGCAGCCAAGAGAGCAATCAGCCCCAGCATTTT
v_call: TRBV13; d_call: .; clone_size: many; j_call: TRBJ1-4; cdr3_aa: CASSLFGTENEKLFF; cdr3_nt: TGTGCCAGCAGCTTATTCGGGACGGAGAATGAAAAACTGTTTTTT
v_call: TRBV29-1; d_call: .; clone_size: .; j_call: TRBJ2-2; cdr3_aa: CSVKGGTGELFF; cdr3_nt: TGCAGCGTCAAAGGGGGCACCGGGGAGCTGTTTTTT
v_call: TRBV21-1; d_call: .; clone_size: many; j_call: TRBJ2-7; cdr3_aa: CASSTRVYEQYF; cdr3_nt: TGTGCCAGCAGCACCAGGGTATACGAGCAGTACTTC
v_call: TRBV5-1; d_call: .; clone_size: few; j_call: TRBJ2-7; cdr3_aa: CASSLAGLPTYEQYF; cdr3_nt: TGCGCCAGCAGCTTGGCCGGACTGCCTACCTACGAGCAGTACTTC
v_call: TRBV15; d_call: .; clone_size: few; j_call: TRBJ2-1; cdr3_aa: CATSRERQNSYNEQFF; cdr3_nt: TGTGCCACCAGCAGAGAACGACAGAACTCCTACAATGAGCAGTTCTTC
v_call: TRBV10-3; d_call: .; clone_size: .; j_call: TRBJ2-2; cdr3_aa: CAITETGFSGELFF; cdr3_nt: TGTGCCATCACTGAAACAGGGTTTTCCGGGGAGCTGTTTTTT
v_call: TRBV9; d_call: .; clone_size: many; j_call: TRBJ2-3; cdr3_aa: CASSVAGDVRGSTDTQYF; cdr3_nt: TGTGCCAGCAGCGTAGCGGGGGACGTTCGCGGGAGCACAGATACGCAGTATTTT
v_call: TRBV7-9; d_call: TRBD2; clone_size: few; j_call: TRBJ2-1; cdr3_aa: CASSHPYTGLAGSHNEQFF; cdr3_nt: TGTGCCAGCAGCCACCCTTATACCGGACTAGCGGGTTCCCACAATGAGCAGTTCTTC
v_call: TRBV6-2/TRBV6-3; d_call: TRBD1; clone_size: few; j_call: TRBJ1-1; cdr3_aa: CASGTQGGIAFF; cdr3_nt: TGTGCCAGCGGGACACAGGGGGGCATAGCTTTCTTT
v_call: TRBV6-2/TRBV6-3; d_call: .; clone_size: many; j_call: TRBJ1-5; cdr3_aa: CASSYVGGQPQHF; cdr3_nt: TGTGCCAGCAGCTACGTAGGGGGGCAGCCCCAGCATTTT
v_call: TRBV7-9; d_call: .; clone_size: few; j_call: TRBJ2-2; cdr3_aa: CASSTPRDGDTGELFF; cdr3_nt: TGTGCCAGCAGCACCCCCAGGGACGGGGACACCGGGGAGCTGTTTTTT
v_call: TRBV19; d_call: .; clone_size: many; j_call: TRBJ2-7; cdr3_aa: CASSTGQRGKGEQYF; cdr3_nt: TGTGCCAGTAGTACTGGACAGCGGGGAAAAGGCGAGCAGTACTTC
v_call: TRBV7-9; d_call: .; clone_size: many; j_call: TRBJ2-5; cdr3_aa: CASSLGSQETQYF; cdr3_nt: TGTGCCAGCAGCCTAGGTTCCCAAGAGACCCAGTACTTC
v_call: TRBV7-8; d_call: TRBD1; clone_size: many; j_call: TRBJ2-7; cdr3_aa: CASSSSGTAAYEQYF; cdr3_nt: TGTGCCAGCAGCTCCTCCGGGACAGCAGCCTACGAGCAGTACTTC
v_call: TRBV11-2; d_call: .; clone_size: many; j_call: TRBJ1-1; cdr3_aa: CASSLKADTEAFF; cdr3_nt: TGTGCCAGCAGCTTAAAGGCAGACACTGAAGCTTTCTTT
v_call: TRBV21-1; d_call: .; clone_size: many; j_call: TRBJ2-4; cdr3_aa: CASSIPGSEYF; cdr3_nt: TGTGCCAGCAGCATCCCCGGCTCGGAGTACTTC
v_call: TRBV6-2/TRBV6-3; d_call: .; clone_size: many; j_call: TRBJ1-1; cdr3_aa: CASSYSSVLASGTEAFF; cdr3_nt: TGTGCCAGCAGTTACTCGAGCGTGTTAGCGTCTGGCACTGAAGCTTTCTTT
v_call: TRBV28; d_call: .; clone_size: many; j_call: TRBJ2-2; cdr3_aa: CASSWRGMNTGELFF; cdr3_nt: TGTGCCAGCAGTTGGAGGGGGATGAACACCGGGGAGCTGTTTTTT
v_call: TRBV4-1; d_call: TRBD1; clone_size: .; j_call: TRBJ2-7; cdr3_aa: CASSQEEGDSSYEQYF; cdr3_nt: TGCGCCAGCAGCCAAGAAGAGGGGGACAGCTCCTACGAGCAGTACTTC
v_call: TRBV20-1; d_call: .; clone_size: many; j_call: TRBJ1-1; cdr3_aa: CSAPIWGMGAEAFF; cdr3_nt: TGCAGTGCCCCCATTTGGGGGATGGGGGCTGAAGCTTTCTTT
v_call: TRBV6-1; d_call: .; clone_size: many; j_call: TRBJ1-5; cdr3_aa: CASSAPPAGAHQPQHF; cdr3_nt: TGTGCCAGCAGTGCCCCCCCCGCAGGGGCCCATCAGCCCCAGCATTTT
v_call: TRBV4-3; d_call: .; clone_size: many; j_call: TRBJ2-7; cdr3_aa: CASSNIGYPYEQYF; cdr3_nt: TGCGCCAGCAGTAACATTGGCTATCCCTACGAGCAGTACTTC
v_call: TRBV27; d_call: TRBD1; clone_size: few; j_call: TRBJ2-7; cdr3_aa: CASSWGSGTDTYEQYF; cdr3_nt: TGTGCCAGCAGTTGGGGCTCCGGGACAGACACCTACGAGCAGTACTTC
v_call: TRBV5-4; d_call: TRBD2; clone_size: few; j_call: TRBJ2-3; cdr3_aa: CASSFGLAGVEDTQYF; cdr3_nt: TGTGCCAGCAGCTTTGGACTAGCGGGAGTTGAAGATACGCAGTATTTT
v_call: TRBV4-1; d_call: .; clone_size: many; j_call: TRBJ1-1; cdr3_aa: CASSQESGFNTEAFF; cdr3_nt: TGCGCCAGCAGCCAAGAGTCCGGGTTTAACACTGAAGCTTTCTTT
v_call: TRBV7-9; d_call: .; clone_size: .; j_call: TRBJ2-7; cdr3_aa: CATSGASYEQYF; cdr3_nt: TGTGCCACCTCCGGGGCCTCCTACGAGCAGTACTTC
v_call: TRBV29-1; d_call: .; clone_size: many; j_call: TRBJ2-7; cdr3_aa: CSVEEDGGYEQYF; cdr3_nt: TGCAGCGTTGAAGAGGACGGTGGGTACGAGCAGTACTTC
v_call: TRBV5-4; d_call: TRBD2; clone_size: many; j_call: TRBJ2-7; cdr3_aa: CASRSVTSGNHEQYF; cdr3_nt: TGTGCCAGCAGGTCTGTGACTAGCGGGAACCACGAGCAGTACTTC
v_call: TRBV7-9; d_call: TRBD1; clone_size: .; j_call: TRBJ1-4; cdr3_aa: CASSLGQGSNEKLFF; cdr3_nt: TGTGCCAGCAGCTTAGGACAGGGAAGCAATGAAAAACTGTTTTTT
v_call: TRBV10-3; d_call: .; clone_size: few; j_call: TRBJ2-7; cdr3_aa: CAISDPGGSGEQYF; cdr3_nt: TGTGCCATCAGTGATCCAGGGGGGAGCGGCGAGCAGTACTTC
v_call: TRBV30; d_call: .; clone_size: many; j_call: TRBJ1-3; cdr3_aa: CAWSVTSTGNTIYF; cdr3_nt: TGTGCCTGGAGTGTAACGAGCACTGGAAACACCATATATTTT
v_call: TRBV6-2/TRBV6-3; d_call: TRBD1; clone_size: .; j_call: TRBJ2-7; cdr3_aa: CASSFARDRGTHEQYF; cdr3_nt: TGTGCCAGCAGTTTCGCCCGGGACAGGGGAACCCACGAGCAGTACTTC
v_call: TRBV6-5; d_call: .; clone_size: many; j_call: TRBJ2-7; cdr3_aa: CASSYSGSTYEQYF; cdr3_nt: TGTGCCAGCAGTTACTCTGGCAGTACCTACGAGCAGTACTTC
v_call: TRBV20-1; d_call: .; clone_size: many; j_call: TRBJ2-7; cdr3_aa: CSAPSSSYEQYF; cdr3_nt: TGCAGTGCTCCTAGTAGCTCCTACGAGCAGTACTTC
v_call: TRBV7-9; d_call: .; clone_size: few; j_call: TRBJ2-2; cdr3_aa: CASSDGMGGELFF; cdr3_nt: TGTGCCAGCAGCGACGGGATGGGCGGGGAGCTGTTTTTT
v_call: TRBV7-6; d_call: TRBD1; clone_size: many; j_call: TRBJ2-3; cdr3_aa: CASSPDRETDTQYF; cdr3_nt: TGTGCCAGCAGCCCCGACAGGGAGACAGATACGCAGTATTTT
v_call: TRBV19; d_call: .; clone_size: many; j_call: TRBJ2-3; cdr3_aa: CASRWAGKSTDTQYF; cdr3_nt: TGTGCCAGTAGATGGGCGGGGAAGAGCACAGATACGCAGTATTTT
v_call: TRBV6-2/TRBV6-3; d_call: .; clone_size: .; j_call: TRBJ2-7; cdr3_aa: CASSDGDFTYEQYF; cdr3_nt: TGTGCCAGCAGTGACGGGGACTTCACCTACGAGCAGTACTTC
v_call: TRBV28; d_call: .; clone_size: many; j_call: TRBJ2-7; cdr3_aa: CASSPLGGSAYEQYF; cdr3_nt: TGTGCCAGCAGTCCCCTAGGGGGGTCCGCCTACGAGCAGTACTTC
v_call: TRBV12-3/TRBV12-4; d_call: TRBD2; clone_size: many; j_call: TRBJ2-7; cdr3_aa: CASLDGGGLNEQYF; cdr3_nt: TGTGCCTCGCTGGACGGGGGGGGCCTGAACGAGCAGTACTTC
v_call: TRBV11-1; d_call: .; clone_size: few; j_call: TRBJ2-3; cdr3_aa: CASSLFRSTDTQYF; cdr3_nt: TGTGCCAGCAGCTTGTTCCGGAGCACAGATACGCAGTATTTT
v_call: TRBV6-1; d_call: TRBD1; clone_size: many; j_call: TRBJ2-3; cdr3_aa: CASRTGGFTSTDTQYF; cdr3_nt: TGTGCCAGCAGGACAGGGGGGTTCACTAGCACAGATACGCAGTATTTT
v_call: TRBV7-9; d_call: TRBD1; clone_size: many; j_call: TRBJ2-5; cdr3_aa: CASSSGQGMETQYF; cdr3_nt: TGTGCCAGCAGCTCGGGACAGGGTATGGAGACCCAGTACTTC
v_call: TRBV24-1; d_call: .; clone_size: .; j_call: TRBJ2-1; cdr3_aa: CATSARDAYNEQFF; cdr3_nt: TGTGCCACCAGTGCGCGGGACGCCTACAATGAGCAGTTCTTC